A selection of T cell receptor beta chains follows, all from one sample in a study of identical twins. MiXCR, run by TCRdb on the 5' RACE reads, gives a single entry per CDR3 protein. The table includes hundreds of thousands of distinct CDR3 sequences, 20% to 25% detected once. A further study also used this sample, focusing on T cells expressing NK-cell markers.

Sequenced input: CD4+ T cells sorted from blood. These receptors were obtained from a woman between 18 and 30 years old in good health. The CDR3 runs from the conserved cysteine through the conserved F or W. Each record gives: CDR3 protein, CDR3 DNA, D gene, V gene, clone size, J gene. D genes are given only for firm matches. Only part of the rows carry a size: once, few, many, or a class if the clone is expanded.

CAISRQGADTQYF	TGTGCCATCAGCCGTCAGGGGGCGGATACGCAGTATTTT	TRBD1	TRBV10-3	.	TRBJ2-3
CASSMAGTGAEQYF	TGTGCCAGCAGCATGGCCGGGACAGGGGCCGAGCAGTACTTC	TRBD1	TRBV7-7	.	TRBJ2-7
CATSRNREGYTF	TGTGCCACCAGCAGAAACAGGGAGGGCTACACCTTC	.	TRBV15	.	TRBJ1-2
CASSLSRRSGANVLTF	TGTGCCAGCAGTTTATCACGGCGCTCTGGGGCCAACGTCCTGACTTTC	.	TRBV28	.	TRBJ2-6
CASTIGLAAGGDTQYF	TGTGCCAGCACTATAGGACTAGCGGCTGGCGGAGATACGCAGTATTTT	TRBD2	TRBV7-2	.	TRBJ2-3
CSAREVAGSSYEQYF	TGCAGTGCTAGAGAAGTAGCGGGGAGCTCCTACGAGCAGTACTTC	TRBD2	TRBV20-1	once	TRBJ2-7
CSARDPGTTSTDTQYF	TGCAGTGCTAGAGATCCAGGAACGACTAGCACAGATACGCAGTATTTT	.	TRBV20-1	few	TRBJ2-3
CSASAGRANQPQHF	TGCAGTGCTAGTGCGGGCAGGGCAAATCAGCCCCAGCATTTT	.	TRBV20-1	.	TRBJ1-5
CASRATGEVQPQHF	TGTGCCAGCAGGGCAACAGGGGAAGTTCAGCCCCAGCATTTT	TRBD1	TRBV27	few	TRBJ1-5
CATADRSEQFF	TGTGCCACCGCAGACCGGTCAGAGCAGTTCTTC	.	TRBV2	few	TRBJ2-1
CASSLQTGRETQYF	TGTGCCAGCAGCTTACAGACAGGGCGTGAGACCCAGTACTTC	TRBD1	TRBV7-2	few	TRBJ2-5
CASSPLAGGPPGYF	TGTGCCAGCAGCCCTCTAGCGGGGGGGCCCCCGGGGTACTTC	TRBD2	TRBV3-1	.	TRBJ2-7
CASKTSTDTQYF	TGTGCCAGCAAGACTAGCACAGATACGCAGTATTTT	.	TRBV12-3/TRBV12-4	.	TRBJ2-3
CASSLLGSRREQFF	TGTGCCAGCAGCTTACTCGGGAGTAGGCGAGAGCAGTTCTTC	.	TRBV7-2	few	TRBJ2-1
CASSLVAGNTEAFF	TGTGCCAGCAGCTTGGTAGCGGGGAACACTGAAGCTTTCTTT	.	TRBV5-6	few	TRBJ1-1
CASSVTLSFGDTQYF	TGTGCCAGCAGCGTAACCCTGAGTTTTGGAGATACGCAGTATTTT	.	TRBV9	.	TRBJ2-3
CSARDRLSGVYGYTF	TGCAGTGCTAGAGATCGGTTGTCCGGGGTCTATGGCTACACCTTC	.	TRBV20-1	.	TRBJ1-2
CASRNRRVDNQPQHF	TGTGCCAGCAGGAATCGCCGGGTGGATAATCAGCCCCAGCATTTT	.	TRBV6-2/TRBV6-3	few	TRBJ1-5
CASSKVFLGRVADTQYF	TGTGCCAGCAGCAAAGTATTCCTCGGCAGGGTTGCAGATACGCAGTATTTT	.	TRBV21-1	few	TRBJ2-3
CSVATGQETQYF	TGCAGCGTTGCTACAGGCCAAGAGACCCAGTACTTC	.	TRBV29-1	.	TRBJ2-5
CSAMGAANSPLHF	TGCAGTGCTATGGGGGCCGCTAATTCACCCCTCCACTTT	.	TRBV20-1	.	TRBJ1-6
CASSDGTVSLTNEKLFF	TGCGCCAGCAGCGACGGGACCGTTTCGTTGACTAATGAAAAACTGTTTTTT	.	TRBV5-1	.	TRBJ1-4
CASSLTSGVDTQYF	TGCGCCAGCAGCTTGACTAGCGGGGTAGATACGCAGTATTTT	TRBD2	TRBV5-1	few	TRBJ2-3
CSATDRNQPQHF	TGCAGTGCTACAGACCGCAATCAGCCCCAGCATTTT	.	TRBV20-1	.	TRBJ1-5
CASSLLAGVHNEQFF	TGTGCCAGCAGCTTACTGGCGGGAGTGCACAATGAGCAGTTCTTC	TRBD2	TRBV7-9	.	TRBJ2-1
CSARAGGPETQYF	TGCAGTGCTAGAGCAGGGGGCCCAGAGACCCAGTACTTC	TRBD1	TRBV20-1	few	TRBJ2-5
CASSFSSSYNEQFF	TGTGCCAGCAGCTTTTCCAGCTCCTACAATGAGCAGTTCTTC	.	TRBV7-9	.	TRBJ2-1
CASSLVSDEQFF	TGTGCCAGCAGCTTGGTGAGCGATGAGCAGTTCTTC	.	TRBV7-9	few	TRBJ2-1
CASSYSGLGEKLFF	TGTGCCAGCAGTTACTCGGGACTCGGTGAAAAACTGTTTTTT	.	TRBV6-5	few	TRBJ1-4
CSARDRAGGYNRQFF	TGCAGTGCTAGAGATCGTGCAGGCGGATATAATAGGCAGTTCTTC	.	TRBV20-1	few	TRBJ2-1
CASSQAISTDTQYF	TGTGCCAGCAGCCAGGCCATAAGCACAGATACGCAGTATTTT	.	TRBV7-6	once	TRBJ2-3
CASQRGGGETQYF	TGTGCCAGCCAAAGGGGTGGAGGGGAGACCCAGTACTTC	.	TRBV7-3	.	TRBJ2-5
CASSPDRVYNEQFF	TGTGCCAGCAGCCCCGACAGGGTCTACAATGAGCAGTTCTTC	TRBD1	TRBV7-8	.	TRBJ2-1
CASRTVGHYGYTF	TGTGCCAGCAGGACCGTAGGTCACTATGGCTACACCTTC	.	TRBV6-1	few	TRBJ1-2
CSANGQGSEAFF	TGCAGTGCAAATGGGCAAGGCAGTGAAGCTTTCTTT	.	TRBV20-1	.	TRBJ1-1
CASSEQDSTDTQYF	TGTGCCAGCAGCGAGCAAGATTCGACGGATACGCAGTATTTT	.	TRBV3-1	.	TRBJ2-3
CASSLGGALRSGRAFF	TGTGCCAGCAGTTTGGGAGGGGCCCTTAGGTCAGGTAGAGCTTTCTTT	.	TRBV27	few	TRBJ1-1
CASSFYVPGELFF	TGTGCCAGCAGTTTCTATGTCCCCGGGGAGCTGTTTTTT	.	TRBV28	few	TRBJ2-2
CSVIGRNRDEQYF	TGCAGCGTCATTGGGAGAAACAGGGACGAGCAGTACTTC	.	TRBV29-1	.	TRBJ2-7
CASSYRRTGMNEQFF	TGTGCCAGCAGTTATAGGAGAACAGGGATGAATGAGCAGTTCTTC	.	TRBV6-5	.	TRBJ2-1
CASSFLAGGSSYNEQFF	TGCGCCAGCAGCTTCCTAGCGGGAGGGAGCTCCTACAATGAGCAGTTCTTC	TRBD2	TRBV5-1	few	TRBJ2-1